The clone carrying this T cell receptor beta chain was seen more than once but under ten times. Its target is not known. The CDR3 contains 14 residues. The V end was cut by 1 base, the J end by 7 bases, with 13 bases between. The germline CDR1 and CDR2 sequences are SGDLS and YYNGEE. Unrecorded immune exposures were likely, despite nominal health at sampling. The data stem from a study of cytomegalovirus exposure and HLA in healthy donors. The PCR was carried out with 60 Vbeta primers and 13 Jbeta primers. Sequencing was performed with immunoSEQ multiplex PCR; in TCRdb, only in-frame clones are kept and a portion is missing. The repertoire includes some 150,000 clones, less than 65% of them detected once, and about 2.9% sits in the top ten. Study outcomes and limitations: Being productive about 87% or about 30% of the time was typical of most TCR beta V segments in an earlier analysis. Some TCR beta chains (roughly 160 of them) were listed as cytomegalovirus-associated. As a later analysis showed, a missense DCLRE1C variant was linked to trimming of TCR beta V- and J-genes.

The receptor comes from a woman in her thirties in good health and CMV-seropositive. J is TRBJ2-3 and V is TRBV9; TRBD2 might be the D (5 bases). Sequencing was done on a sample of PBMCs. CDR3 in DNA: TGTGCCAGCAGCGTACCAAGCGGAGGTTATACGCAGTATTTT. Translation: CASSVPSGGYTQYF.